Listed below are T cell receptor beta chains from one sample, sequenced in a study of T-cell reconstitution after alpha-beta-depleted transplantation in children. TCRdb redid the calling of the PCR reads with MiXCR, one entry per CDR3 protein. In the table there are 450,000 to 600,000 distinct CDR3 sequences, approximately 12% of which are singletons. The sample here was PBMCs, mostly from graft donor cells, taken 360 days after TCRalphabeta/CD19-depleted stem cell transplant. The origin of the receptors is a male patient aged 10 to 17 who had a stem cell transplant for acute myeloid leukemia, so the T cells may come from the graft donor. Both conserved end residues are part of each CDR3. A D gene is named only where the DNA matches it firmly. Part of the rows lack a size; the others show once, few, many or a class for expanded clones.

TRBV12-3/TRBV12-4,TRBD2,few,TRBJ2-7,CASSLGGRTYEQCF,TGTGCCAGCAGTTTGGGCGGGAGGACCTACGAGCAGTGCTTC
TRBV14,TRBD2,few,TRBJ2-2,CASSRDRVLAGDTGELFF,TGTGCCAGCAGCCGGGACAGGGTACTAGCGGGAGACACCGGGGAGCTGTTTTTT
TRBV18,TRBD2,few,TRBJ2-5,CASTPLAGAPETQYF,TGTGCCAGCACCCCTCTAGCGGGAGCCCCCGAGACCCAGTACTTC
TRBV4-2,TRBD2,many,TRBJ2-7,CASSLAQTSASYEQYF,TGTGCCAGCAGCCTCGCCCAGACTAGCGCCTCCTACGAGCAGTACTTC
TRBV2,TRBD2,.,TRBJ2-5,CASIPLGTAILAGHEETQYF,TGTGCCAGCATCCCTCTCGGGACAGCTATTCTAGCGGGACACGAAGAGACCCAGTACTTC
TRBV7-2,.,many,TRBJ1-1,CASSLQENTEAFF,TGTGCCAGCAGCTTACAGGAGAACACTGAAGCTTTCTTT
TRBV28,TRBD1,few,TRBJ1-6,CASSPTSPGTAGLNSPLHF,TGTGCCAGCAGTCCCACGAGTCCCGGGACAGCGGGGCTTAATTCACCCCTCCACTTT
TRBV5-6,.,.,TRBJ2-1,CASSLPEFISYNEQFF,TGTGCCAGCAGCTTGCCGGAGTTTATCTCCTACAATGAGCAGTTCTTC
TRBV29-1,.,few,TRBJ2-7,CSAAGQGGEQYF,TGCAGCGCTGCCGGACAGGGAGGGGAGCAGTACTTC
TRBV29-1,TRBD1,.,TRBJ2-7,CSVGQGDSYEQYF,TGCAGCGTTGGACAGGGGGACTCCTACGAGCAGTACTTC
TRBV5-1,.,.,TRBJ1-1,CASSLVVNTEPFF,TGCGCCAGCAGCTTGGTGGTCAACACTGAACCTTTCTTT
TRBV7-3,TRBD2,.,TRBJ2-7,CASSLTPLATSYEQYF,TGTGCCAGCAGCTTAACCCCACTAGCGACCTCCTACGAGCAGTACTTC
TRBV7-2,TRBD2,.,TRBJ2-7,CASSYIAGAYEQYF,TGTGCCAGCAGCTACATAGCGGGAGCCTACGAGCAGTACTTC
TRBV3-1,TRBD2,many,TRBJ2-5,CASSQDPGGTQYF,TGTGCCAGCAGCCAAGATCCGGGGGGGACCCAGTACTTC
TRBV29-1,.,.,TRBJ1-1,CSVDGGRGTEAFF,TGCAGCGTTGATGGGGGCAGGGGCACTGAAGCTTTCTTT
TRBV20-1,.,.,TRBJ2-1,CSARSGSSNNEQFF,TGCAGTGCTAGATCCGGGAGCAGCAACAATGAGCAGTTCTTC
TRBV5-1,.,once,TRBJ1-1,CASSPGSEAYF,TGCGCCAGCAGCCCCGGAAGCGAAGCTTACTTT
TRBV5-6,TRBD1,.,TRBJ1-5,CASSLTGAQYQPQHF,TGTGCCAGCAGCCTAACAGGGGCCCAATATCAGCCCCAGCATTTT
TRBV4-2,.,.,TRBJ2-1,CASSHEHFSYNEQFF,TGTGCCAGCAGCCATGAACACTTCTCCTACAATGAGCAGTTCTTC
TRBV12-3/TRBV12-4,TRBD2,.,TRBJ2-2,CASSFLLAGAGELFF,TGTGCCAGCAGTTTTCTGCTAGCGGGAGCCGGGGAGCTGTTTTTT
TRBV7-3,.,few,TRBJ2-1,CASSLSPSASPSYNEQFF,TGTGCCAGCAGCTTATCCCCATCTGCTAGCCCCTCCTACAATGAGCAGTTCTTC
TRBV5-1,.,.,TRBJ2-1,CASGFGPPEQFF,TGCGCCAGCGGATTCGGGCCGCCTGAGCAGTTCTTC
TRBV24-1,.,.,TRBJ2-7,CATSEAGDSDYEQYF,TGTGCCACCAGTGAGGCAGGGGACTCGGACTACGAGCAGTACTTC
TRBV28,.,few,TRBJ1-4,CASSLREGPRGNEKLFF,TGTGCCAGCAGTCTCAGGGAGGGACCCCGGGGTAATGAAAAACTGTTTTTT
TRBV27,TRBD2,few,TRBJ2-7,CASSRRTRGGDEQYF,TGTGCCAGCAGTCGTCGGACTAGGGGCGGCGACGAGCAGTACTTC
TRBV27,TRBD2,.,TRBJ2-1,CASSRPPSGTYNEQFF,TGTGCCAGCAGTCGCCCCCCTAGCGGTACCTACAATGAGCAGTTCTTC
TRBV20-1,.,few,TRBJ2-7,CSARDLKAEQYF,TGCAGTGCTAGAGATTTAAAGGCCGAGCAGTACTTC
TRBV6-1,.,.,TRBJ2-7,CASSPPTRLLYEQYF,TGTGCCAGCAGCCCCCCCACTCGACTACTCTACGAGCAGTACTTC
TRBV6-2/TRBV6-3,.,many,TRBJ2-7,CASTFRLGSYEQYF,TGTGCCAGCACTTTCCGCCTCGGCTCCTACGAGCAGTACTTC
TRBV5-6,.,.,TRBJ2-3,CASGTPETDTQYF,TGTGCCAGCGGGACACCCGAAACAGATACGCAGTATTTT
TRBV29-1,.,few,TRBJ2-3,CSVGEDTQYF,TGCAGCGTTGGGGAAGATACGCAGTATTTT
TRBV20-1,TRBD2,.,TRBJ2-3,CSARDPLAGGPTDTQYF,TGCAGTGCTAGAGATCCGTTAGCGGGAGGGCCAACAGATACGCAGTATTTT
TRBV14,.,.,TRBJ2-1,CASSLVRLVGYNEQFF,TGTGCCAGCAGCCTAGTCCGGCTGGTAGGTTACAATGAGCAGTTCTTC
TRBV11-2,TRBD2,few,TRBJ2-1,CASSLGTSGRAVDEQFF,TGTGCCAGCAGCCTCGGGACTAGCGGGAGGGCCGTGGATGAGCAGTTCTTC
TRBV20-1,TRBD2,.,TRBJ2-1,CSATSGSGDYNEQFF,TGCAGTGCTACTTCCGGTAGCGGGGATTACAATGAGCAGTTCTTC
TRBV5-1,.,many,TRBJ2-3,CASSLNLRGSTDTQYF,TGCGCCAGCAGCTTGAATCTACGCGGAAGCACAGATACGCAGTATTTT
TRBV19,.,few,TRBJ2-6,CASTPVSSGANVLTF,TGTGCCAGTACCCCAGTCAGCTCTGGGGCCAACGTCCTGACTTTC
TRBV2,.,few,TRBJ2-1,CASSERPGVDRGFAYNEQFF,TGTGCCAGCAGTGAAAGGCCAGGGGTAGATAGGGGTTTCGCCTACAATGAGCAGTTCTTC
TRBV7-2,.,many,TRBJ2-7,CASSLVVLGYEQYF,TGTGCCAGCAGCTTAGTGGTACTCGGCTACGAGCAGTACTTC
TRBV20-1,.,.,TRBJ2-7,CSASTRQPHEQYF,TGCAGTGCTAGCACGAGGCAGCCCCACGAGCAGTACTTC
TRBV12-3/TRBV12-4,.,.,TRBJ2-1,CASSGRDYNEQFF,TGTGCCAGCAGTGGGAGAGACTACAATGAGCAGTTCTTC
TRBV20-1,TRBD2,few,TRBJ2-4,CSATGTSSQTGLNIQYF,TGCAGTGCGACCGGGACTAGCTCTCAAACGGGATTAAACATTCAGTACTTC
TRBV24-1,TRBD2,few,TRBJ2-5,CATSDLLAGQETQYF,TGTGCCACCAGTGATTTGTTAGCGGGCCAAGAGACCCAGTACTTC
TRBV12-3/TRBV12-4,.,.,TRBJ1-5,CASSPTVLNQPQHF,TGTGCCAGCAGTCCGACAGTCCTCAATCAGCCCCAGCATTTT
TRBV6-2/TRBV6-3,.,few,TRBJ2-2,CASSYSRTGELFF,TGTGCCAGCAGTTACTCGAGAACCGGGGAGCTGTTTTTT
TRBV5-1,.,few,TRBJ2-7,CASSARMLSYEQYF,TGCGCCAGCAGCGCCCGGATGCTCTCCTACGAGCAGTACTTC
TRBV6-1,TRBD1,.,TRBJ2-4,CASSPWTGEDKNIQYF,TGTGCCAGCAGTCCGTGGACAGGGGAGGACAAAAACATTCAGTACTTC
TRBV6-5,.,many,TRBJ2-5,CASSYSMTAYQETQYF,TGTGCCAGCAGTTACTCGATGACAGCGTACCAAGAGACCCAGTACTTC
TRBV27,.,.,TRBJ2-7,CASSLKSPTGVIGQYF,TGTGCCAGCAGTTTAAAATCTCCCACTGGAGTGATCGGGCAGTACTTC
TRBV20-1,.,.,TRBJ1-3,CSARLAGTQNTIYF,TGCAGTGCTAGACTCGCCGGGACTCAAAACACCATATATTTT
TRBV11-2,TRBD2,.,TRBJ2-7,CASSPSGLAGYEQYF,TGTGCCAGCAGCCCGTCGGGACTAGCGGGATACGAGCAGTACTTC
TRBV29-1,.,few,TRBJ1-4,CSVGGRAHEKLFF,TGCAGCGTTGGAGGCAGGGCTCACGAAAAACTGTTTTTT
TRBV27,.,.,TRBJ2-5,CASSLLSQETQYF,TGTGCCAGCAGTTTGCTATCCCAAGAGACCCAGTACTTC
TRBV19,TRBD1,.,TRBJ2-1,CASSTQTGALYNEQFF,TGTGCCAGTAGTACTCAGACAGGGGCACTCTACAATGAGCAGTTCTTC
TRBV5-6,.,.,TRBJ2-5,CASSLLALIRETQYF,TGTGCCAGCAGCTTGTTGGCACTCATCCGAGAGACCCAGTACTTC